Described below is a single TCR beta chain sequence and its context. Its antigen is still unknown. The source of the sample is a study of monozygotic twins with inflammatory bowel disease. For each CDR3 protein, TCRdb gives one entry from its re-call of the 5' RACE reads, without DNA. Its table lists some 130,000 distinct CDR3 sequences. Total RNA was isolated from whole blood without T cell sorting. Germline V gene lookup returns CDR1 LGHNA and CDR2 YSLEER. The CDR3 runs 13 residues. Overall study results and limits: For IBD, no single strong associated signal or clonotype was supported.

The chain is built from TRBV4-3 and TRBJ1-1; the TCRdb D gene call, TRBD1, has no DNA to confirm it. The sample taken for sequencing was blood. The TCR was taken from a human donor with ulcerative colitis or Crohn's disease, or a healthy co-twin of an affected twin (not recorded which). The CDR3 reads CASSRTVNTEAFF.